Shown below are 27 T cell receptor beta chains from a single sample sequenced in a study of OX40 agonist ivuxolimab in advanced cancers. TCRdb's copy holds only in-frame clones and misses some; the assay was immunoSEQ multiplex PCR. This table holds over 15,000 clones, more than 65% found once. The input for sequencing was CD4+ or CD8+ T cells sorted from blood, taken in a trial of the OX40 agonist ivuxolimab. These receptors came from an adult with an advanced solid tumor such as melanoma, head and neck, liver or kidney cancer.

Comments on this clone: Within the sample, other DNA sequences also encode this same CDR3. The gene calls are TRBV9 and TRBJ2-1; maybe TRBD2 (5 bases). The V end lost 0 bases, the J end lost 0 bases, and 10 bases lay between the germline ends. The length of the CDR3 is 16 residues. Germline CDR1 is SGDLS and CDR2 is YYNGEE. The CDR3 nucleotides read TGTGCCAGCAGCGTAGACCCGGGGAGCTCCTACAATGAGCAGTTCTTC. The encoded protein is CASSVDPGSSYNEQFF.

By its share, this clone is medium-sized. The chain employs TRBV7-9 and TRBJ2-1, with 10 bases aligning to TRBD2. CDR1 SEHNR and CDR2 FQNEAQ come from the germline V gene (reference sequence). The J segment lost 2 bases and the V segment lost 6 bases, leaving 10 bases of the junction unmatched. The length of the CDR3 is 17 residues. CDR3 loop: CASSSRTSGPTYNEQFF. DNA for the CDR3: TGTGCCAGCAGTTCCAGGACTAGCGGACCGACCTACAATGAGCAGTTCTTC.

The genes are TRBV6-5 and TRBJ1-1; D is uncertain. This CDR3 region has 13 residues. Germline V gene data show CDR1 as MNHEY and CDR2 as SVGAGI. V lost 5 bases to trimming and J lost 3 bases, with 10 bases between them. The CDR3 nucleotides are TGTGCCAGCAGTCCCTTCGATTACACTGAAGCTTTCTTT. Translated: CASSPFDYTEAFF.

This clone was seen a single time. The V call is TRBV28, the J call TRBJ1-6; tentatively, D is TRBD1 (5 bases). Germline-derived CDR1 and CDR2 are MDHEN and SYDVKM. The CDR3 runs 13 residues. V was clipped by 5 bases and J by 6 bases, with 8 bases between them. CDR3 residues: CASSSGANSPLHF. The CDR3 DNA reads as TGTGCCAGCAGTAGCGGGGCTAATTCACCCCTCCACTTT.

The chain is built from TRBV7-9 and TRBJ1-4; TRBD1 matches at 9 bases. This CDR3 is built from 14 residues. CDR1 is SEHNR and CDR2 is FQNEAQ in the germline V gene (reference sequence). With 5 bases clipped from V and 6 bases from J, the junction kept 4 bases outside the gene matches. CDR3 residues: CASSRQGVDEKLFF. For the CDR3, the DNA is TGTGCCAGCAGCCGACAGGGGGTTGATGAAAAACTGTTTTTT.

This chain links TRBV6-1 with TRBJ2-1; TRBD2 agrees at 7 bases. Trimming at V came to 8 bases and at J to 5 bases, leaving 9 bases not matched to a gene. The CDR3 contains 14 residues. The germline V gene has CDR1 MNHNS and CDR2 SASEGT. CDR3 in DNA: TGTGCCAGCCAGTACCGGGACTATCACAATGAGCAGTTCTTC. This gives the protein CASQYRDYHNEQFF.

The chain combines TRBV6-9 with TRBJ1-1, with D perhaps matching TRBD1 (5 bases). The V and J ends lost 6 bases and 8 bases respectively, with 10 bases between them. From germline, CDR1 is MNHGY and CDR2 SVAAGI. This CDR3 has 11 amino acids. The CDR3 nucleotides are TGTGCCAGCAGGTTAGGGACCGAAGCTTTCTTT. Its translation: CASRLGTEAFF.

A single count supports this clone. The chain carries TRBV21-1 and TRBJ1-1. TRBV21-1 is flagged as a pseudogene. The CDR3 has 13 residues. The CDR3 DNA sequence: TGTGCCAGCTTCAAGCGGGTGAACACTGAAGCTTTCTTT. Protein product: CASFKRVNTEAFF.

This clone was picked up one time. This chain links TRBV6-5 with TRBJ2-2; tentative D call: TRBD2 (6 bases). There are 14 residues in the CDR3. The ends were cut back, 6 bases at V and 1 base at J, with 9 bases in the middle. Germline lookup yields CDR1 MNHEY and CDR2 SVGAGI. CDR3 residues: CASRTGLNTGELFF. As DNA, the CDR3 is TGTGCCAGCAGAACGGGACTGAACACCGGGGAGCTGTTTTTT.

The chain couples TRBV27 to TRBJ2-1; D unresolved. Trimming shortened V by 5 bases and J by 8 bases, and 10 bases separated the two germline ends. In germline, CDR1 is MNHEY, CDR2 SMNVEV (reference sequence). The CDR3 extends over 12 amino acids. The CDR3 coding sequence is TGTGCCAGCAGTAACCCTTTGGATGAGCAGTTCTTC. Its translation is CASSNPLDEQFF.

The V call is TRBV7-9, the J call TRBJ2-1, with a possible D match to TRBD2 (6 bases). This CDR3 is 15 amino acids long. V lost 5 bases and J lost 4, with 15 bases in between. In germline, CDR1 is SEHNR, CDR2 FQNEAQ (reference sequence). For the CDR3, the DNA is TGTGCCAGCAGCCGAGCCGGGACTGTTTACAATGAGCAGTTCTTC. Amino acids: CASSRAGTVYNEQFF.

The rearrangement uses TRBV7-2 and TRBJ2-1; maybe TRBD1 (5 bases). V dropped 11 bases and J dropped 4 bases, with 15 bases sitting between them. There are 13 residues in the CDR3. Germline V lookup: CDR1 SGHTA, CDR2 FQGNSA. As DNA, the CDR3 is TGTGCCGGGGCCGCAACTACATACAATGAGCAGTTCTTC. This codes for CAGAATTYNEQFF.

The genes are TRBV6-5 and TRBJ2-2; weak D call: TRBD1 (5 bases). The CDR3 length is 15 residues. Trimming removed 6 bases at V and 0 bases at J, with 11 bases between. Per germline, CDR1 MNHEY and CDR2 SVGAGI. The CDR3 here is CASSSDRSNTGELFF. CDR3 bases: TGTGCCAGCAGCTCCGACAGATCGAACACCGGGGAGCTGTTTTTT.

This clone is judged medium-sized (0.01 to 0.1%). The chain employs TRBV16 and TRBJ2-1, with TRBD1 matching 8 bases. The CDR3 extends over 13 amino acids. Trimming took 4 bases from V and 9 from J; bases not matched to a gene: 5. The germline gives CDR1 KGHSY, CDR2 FQNENV. CDR3 bases: TGTGCCAGCAGCCGCCCAGGGGGCTTTGAGCAGTTCTTC. It translates to CASSRPGGFEQFF.

This chain joins TRBV7-9 and TRBJ1-1, with 10 bases aligning to TRBD1. Germline lookup yields CDR1 SEHNR and CDR2 FQNEAQ (reference sequence). The CDR3 contains 15 residues. V dropped 4 bases and J dropped 2; count of bases not matched to a gene: 4. CDR3 sequence: CASSSGQGVNTEAFF. The DNA of the CDR3 is TGTGCCAGCAGCTCAGGACAGGGGGTAAACACTGAAGCTTTCTTT.

This chain connects TRBV29-1 to TRBJ2-1, with D perhaps matching TRBD2 (5 bases). V was pared by 2 bases and J by 7 bases, with 15 bases between. Germline CDR1 SQVTM, CDR2 ANQGSEA. CDR3 length: 14 amino acids. The CDR3 is CSVEWVGSWNEQFF. Written as DNA, the CDR3 is TGCAGCGTTGAATGGGTAGGGAGTTGGAATGAGCAGTTCTTC.

The chain employs TRBV29-1 and TRBJ2-1; the D gene is possibly TRBD1 (6 bases). Trimming stripped 0 bases from V and 4 bases from J, with 13 bases between. Germline V gene lookup returns CDR1 SQVTM and CDR2 ANQGSEA. The length of the CDR3 is 15 residues. The chain's CDR3 is CSVEDDRTLYNEQFF. CDR3 in DNA: TGCAGCGTTGAAGATGACAGGACCCTTTACAATGAGCAGTTCTTC.

The chain links TRBV9 to TRBJ2-1, with D possibly being TRBD2 (7 bases). Trimming removed 0 bases from V and 8 bases from J, with 15 bases in between. The CDR3 has 15 residues. CDR1 SGDLS and CDR2 YYNGEE come from the germline V gene. CDR3 protein: CASSVAGGGGDEQFF. DNA for the CDR3: TGTGCCAGCAGCGTAGCCGGCGGAGGGGGGGATGAGCAGTTCTTC.

In this sample, this clone turned up a few times. The V and J genes are TRBV5-6 and TRBJ1-1, with D tentatively TRBD1 (6 bases). Trimming removed 2 bases at V and 3 bases at J, with 14 bases between. Germline CDR1 reads SGHDT; CDR2 reads YYEEEE. The CDR3 contains 15 residues. This CDR3 is CASSLEGVGYTEAFF. The DNA for the CDR3 is TGTGCCAGCAGCTTAGAGGGGGTCGGTTACACTGAAGCTTTCTTT. The whole variable domain, filled in from reference TRBV5-6 and TRBJ1-1, reads DAGVTQSPTHLIKTRGQQVTLRCSPKSGHDTVSWYQQALGQGPQFIFQYYEEEERQRGNFPDRFSGHQFPNYSSELNVNALLLGDSALYLCASSLEGVGYTEAFFGQGTRLTVV.

This sequence joins TRBV19 and TRBJ2-2; 11 bases are a match to TRBD2. Germline V gene data show CDR1 as LNHDA and CDR2 as SQIVND (reference sequence). This CDR3 contains 19 residues. Unmatched junction bases numbered 12, after V lost 4 bases and J lost 2 bases. CDR3 amino acids: CASSTGPSSGRGNTGELFF. The CDR3 DNA reads as TGTGCCAGTAGTACCGGACCCAGTAGCGGGAGGGGCAACACCGGGGAGCTGTTTTTT. Full variable domain (missing parts from reference TRBV19 and TRBJ2-2): DGGITQSPKYLFRKEGQNVTLSCEQNLNHDAMYWYRQDPGQGLRLIYYSQIVNDFQKGDIAEGYSVSREKKESFPLTVTSAQKNPTAFYLCASSTGPSSGRGNTGELFFGEGSRLTVL.

V gene TRBV27 combines with J gene TRBJ2-5; D remains ambiguous. TRBJ2-7 explains the end of the DNA better; the J call may be wrong. Germline lookup yields CDR1 MNHEY and CDR2 SMNVEV (reference sequence). This CDR3 is built from 12 residues. CDR3 region: CASRPSSYEQYF. In DNA form, the CDR3 reads TGTGCCAGCCGACCCAGCTCCTACGAGCAGTACTTC.

V and J are TRBV7-8 and TRBJ2-3; 13 nucleotides match TRBD2. This CDR3 is built from 15 residues. The V gene end was trimmed by 6 bases and the J gene end by 6 bases; junction bases not matched to a gene: 6. Germline loops: CDR1 SGHVS, CDR2 FQNEAQ. CDR3 amino acids: CASSRTSGSMDTQYF. CDR3 sequence (DNA): TGTGCCAGCAGTCGGACTAGCGGGAGTATGGATACGCAGTATTTT.

The rearrangement uses TRBV11-2 and TRBJ2-1; D unclear. Per the germline V gene, CDR1 is SGHAT and CDR2 is FQNNGV. V lost 1 base to trimming and J lost 6 bases, with 4 bases between them. This CDR3 has 12 amino acids. The CDR3 region has the DNA TGTGCCAGCAGCTTAGTAGGCAATGAGCAGTTCTTC. This codes for CASSLVGNEQFF.

The rearrangement joins TRBV28 to TRBJ2-1; 8 bases fit TRBD1. After removal of 2 bases from V and 6 bases from J, the junction contained 6 bases not matched to a gene. The CDR3 sequence is 15 residues long. Germline V gives CDR1 MDHEN, CDR2 SYDVKM. The CDR3: CASSLAGQVSNEQFF. The CDR3 nucleotides are TGTGCCAGCAGTTTAGCGGGACAGGTCTCCAATGAGCAGTTCTTC.

The rearrangement uses TRBV9 and TRBJ2-1; 12 bases are shared with TRBD2. With 4 bases clipped from V and 9 bases from J, the junction kept 8 bases outside the gene matches. Germline values: CDR1 SGDLS, CDR2 YYNGEE. There are 15 residues in the CDR3. CDR3 in DNA: TGTGCCAGCAGCCCTCTAGCGGGAGGGCAAGGTGAGCAGTTCTTC. Translated: CASSPLAGGQGEQFF.

V and J are TRBV28 and TRBJ2-7, with 9 bases identical to TRBD1. This CDR3 has 17 amino acids. Germline-derived CDR1 and CDR2 are MDHEN and SYDVKM. After removal of 5 bases from V and 4 bases from J, the junction contained 15 bases not matched to a gene. CDR3 protein: CASSPLQRDRDWYEQYF. The DNA for the CDR3 is TGTGCCAGCAGTCCCTTGCAGCGGGACAGGGATTGGTACGAGCAGTACTTC.

This clone was found once. The V call is TRBV7-8, the J call TRBJ2-3; TRBD1 matches 12 bases. The CDR3 length is 17 residues. V was clipped by 5 bases and J by 2 bases; unmatched bases: 8. The germline CDR1 and CDR2 sequences are SGHVS and FQNEAQ. The CDR3 loop is CASSLYTGQGATDTQYF. The CDR3 nucleotides are TGTGCCAGCAGCCTCTATACGGGACAGGGGGCCACAGATACGCAGTATTTT.